Below, 14 T cell receptor beta chains from the same sample are listed, as sequenced in a study of cytomegalovirus exposure and HLA in healthy donors. PCR was performed using 60 Vbeta and 13 Jbeta primers. Clones were read by immunoSEQ multiplex PCR, and TCRdb kept only the in-frame ones, dropping some. The table records over 150,000 clones, 65% to 85% of them present only once. The material sequenced was PBMCs. Receptor source: a woman in her 30s in good health and CMV-seronegative.

The chain uses TRBV10-1 and TRBJ2-1, with unresolved D. CDR1 and CDR2 from the germline V gene are WNHNN and SYGVQD (reference sequence). Trimming pared 4 bases from V and 7 bases from J, leaving 11 bases between. This CDR3 contains 13 residues. The CDR3 DNA sequence: TGCGCCAGCAGTGTGAGTAATTGGAATGAGCAGTTCTTC. This codes for CASSVSNWNEQFF.

This chain joins TRBV13 and TRBJ2-7, with TRBD1 matching over 7 bases. The CDR3 has 14 residues. The V segment lost 3 bases and the J segment 2 bases; nucleotides outside the gene matches: 4. Germline CDR1 is PRHDT and CDR2 is FYEKMQ (reference sequence). In nucleotides, the CDR3 is TGTGCCAGCAGCTTTGGGGACAGAACCTACGAGCAGTACTTC. This sequence encodes CASSFGDRTYEQYF. The full variable domain, completed using reference TRBV13 and TRBJ2-7, is AAGVIQSPRHLIKEKRETATLKCYPIPRHDTVYWYQQGPGQDPQFLISFYEKMQSDKGSIPDRFSAQQFSDYHSELNMSSLELGDSALYFCASSFGDRTYEQYFGPGTRLTVT.

The chain has TRBV10-3 and TRBJ2-1, with 9 bases lining up with TRBD2. Germline lookup yields CDR1 ENHRY and CDR2 SYGVKD. The CDR3 has 14 residues. V shed 8 bases and J 9 bases; nucleotides not matched to a gene: 11. This chain's CDR3 is CAIGSGREGGEQFF. CDR3 DNA: TGTGCCATCGGCTCGGGGCGGGAGGGGGGTGAGCAGTTCTTC.

V gene TRBV6-1 combines with J gene TRBJ2-7, with D perhaps matching TRBD1 (5 bases). Germline lookup yields CDR1 MNHNS and CDR2 SASEGT. The CDR3 consists of 13 residues. Trimming removed 4 bases from V and 2 bases from J, with 9 bases in between. CDR3 sequence: CASSVDSTYEQYF. CDR3 sequence (DNA): TGTGCCAGCAGTGTAGACAGTACCTACGAGCAGTACTTC.

The rearrangement joins TRBV5-6 to TRBJ2-5; perhaps TRBD1 as D (5 bases). Trimming pared 4 bases from V and 3 bases from J, leaving 13 bases between. This CDR3 has 14 residues. The V gene's germline CDR1 is SGHDT and CDR2 YYEEEE. The CDR3 sequence is CASSLGADEETQYF. The CDR3 DNA sequence: TGTGCCAGCAGCCTTGGGGCGGATGAAGAGACCCAGTACTTC.

The V call is TRBV13, the J call TRBJ1-4, with 8 positions matching TRBD1. The J segment lost 5 bases and the V segment lost 3 bases, leaving 5 bases of the junction unmatched. This CDR3 contains 15 residues. Germline V lookup: CDR1 PRHDT, CDR2 FYEKMQ (reference sequence). In nucleotides, the CDR3 is TGTGCCAGCAGCTTGGCGACAGGGGAAAATGAAAAACTGTTTTTT. The encoded protein is CASSLATGENEKLFF.

The V gene is TRBV18, the J gene TRBJ2-5, with 9 positions matching TRBD2. The CDR3 totals 15 residues. Trimming at V came to 4 bases and at J to 1 base, leaving 4 bases not matched to a gene. In germline, CDR1 is KGHSH, CDR2 LQKENI. CDR3 in amino acids: CASSLLAGPQETQYF. CDR3 nucleotides: TGTGCCAGCTCACTGCTAGCGGGGCCCCAAGAGACCCAGTACTTC.

The chain combines TRBV5-4 with TRBJ2-3; D uncertain. The germline V gene has CDR1 SGHNT and CDR2 YYREEE (reference sequence). Trimming removed 6 bases from V and 2 bases from J, with 19 bases in between. The CDR3 is made up of 16 amino acids. The CDR3 spells CASTYQARNPTDTQYF. The CDR3 coding sequence is TGTGCCAGCACCTACCAGGCTCGCAACCCCACAGATACGCAGTATTTT.

Only a few counts were recorded for this clone. The CDR3 here is CASSVRSNEQFF. DNA for the CDR3: TGTGCCAGCAGCGTAAGGAGCAATGAGCAGTTCTTC. The V call is TRBV9, the J call TRBJ2-1; D unresolved. Germline V CDR1 and CDR2: SGDLS, YYNGEE. The ends were cut back, 1 base at V and 6 bases at J, with 5 bases in the middle. This CDR3 is built from 12 residues.

The chain employs TRBV10-3 and TRBJ2-5, with unresolved D. The CDR3 spans 10 residues. Germline CDR1 is ENHRY and CDR2 is SYGVKD. V lost 11 bases to trimming and J lost 0 bases, with 4 bases between them. The CDR3 reads CASNQETQYF. The DNA of the CDR3 is TGTGCCTCAAACCAAGAGACCCAGTACTTC.

The chain carries TRBV5-1 and TRBJ2-3; a weak D match, TRBD1 (6 bases). CDR3 length equals 14 residues. CDR1 is SGHRS, CDR2 YFSETQ, per germline. Trimming removed 7 bases from V and 2 bases from J, with 14 bases in between. In nucleotides, the CDR3 is TGCGCCAGCTCCAGGGGAGCCATCACAGATACGCAGTATTTT. It yields the protein CASSRGAITDTQYF.

A few counts support this clone. V gene TRBV28 combines with J gene TRBJ2-1, with a weak D call TRBD1 (5 bases). Between the trimmed V and J ends, which lost 2 bases and 6 bases, there was a span of 11 bases. Germline V gene data show CDR1 as MDHEN and CDR2 as SYDVKM. This CDR3 is 14 amino acids long. This CDR3 is CASSLSDSGNEQFF. The CDR3 region has the DNA TGTGCCAGCAGTTTAAGCGACAGTGGCAATGAGCAGTTCTTC.

V is TRBV5-1 and J is TRBJ2-3, with D hard to call. The germline V gene encodes CDR1 SGHRS and CDR2 YFSETQ. CDR3 size: 15 residues. V gave up 2 bases and J gave up 0 bases, with 10 bases separating them. The CDR3 protein is CASSFGGGSTDTQYF. The CDR3 nucleotides read TGCGCCAGCAGCTTCGGTGGCGGAAGCACAGATACGCAGTATTTT.

The chain recombines TRBV6-1 with TRBJ1-1; D is unclear. The CDR3 has 13 residues. Germline values: CDR1 MNHNS, CDR2 SASEGT. The germline V and J ends were trimmed by 5 bases and 3 bases, with 10 bases remaining between them. CDR3 in amino acids: CASSRNRDTEAFF. DNA for the CDR3: TGTGCCAGCAGTCGTAACCGGGACACTGAAGCTTTCTTT.